The rows below give T cell receptor beta chains drawn from one sample of a study of CD8+ T cells in alopecia areata. Libraries were prepared by immunoSEQ multiplex PCR; TCRdb keeps only in-frame clonotypes and omits some of them. The sample gives 100,000 to 150,000 clones, roughly 50% of which show up once; about 10% is in the top ten. The sample taken for sequencing was NKG2D-low CD8+ T cells sorted from blood. Every receptor here comes from a human donor with alopecia areata. Both conserved end residues are part of each CDR3. D genes are given only for firm matches.

V,D,CDR3
TRBV11-2,NA,CASSLRQNTDTQYF
TRBV30,NA,CAWSVLTDNQPQHF
TRBV30,NA,CASPTRSTDTQYF
TRBV28,TRBD1,CASSDGQGALQTQYF
TRBV9,NA,CASSVGGGHTEAFF
TRBV13,NA,CASSLLSGLHEQYF
TRBV29-1,NA,CSVEREGTHGYTF
TRBV4-1,TRBD2,CASSQPLAGGHNEQFF
TRBV29-1,NA,CSVAQGKGGYTF
TRBV29-1,NA,CSVRGSHEQYF
TRBV4-1,NA,CASSQEDGYVRTTEAFF
TRBV6-5,NA,CGVGHEQYF
TRBV2,NA,CASSEAERYGNSPLHF
TRBV23-1,NA,CARESSYEQYF
TRBV29-1,NA,CSVQGPNEQFF